This T cell receptor (beta chain) appears in the sequencing data of a study of graft-versus-host responses after intestinal transplantation. Study-wide background: Multivisceral, liver-intestinal, or isolated intestinal transplants were received by the recipients. All of the recipients had induction that used anti-thymocyte globulin, then tacrolimus and steroids for two to four years.

Study results and limitations: Levels of circulating GvH clones at their peak were associated with early post-transplant HvG declines. Elevated graft-versus-host to host-versus-graft clonal ratios in allografts were recorded for patients with graft-donor T cell macrochimerism.

The V gene's germline CDR1 is MGHRA and CDR2 YSYEKL. V lost 2 bases and J 1 base, leaving 11 bases between the germline ends. The CDR3 has 15 amino acids. Sequencing was performed with immunoSEQ multiplex PCR; in TCRdb, only in-frame clones are kept and a portion is missing. The profile shows 35,000 to 50,000 clones, 90% to 95% of them singletons. This clone was seen once. Its antigen remains unidentified. Source: unstimulated CD8+ T cells sorted from spleen or lymph node cells, taken before transplant. This TCR was sampled from a human donor who was the organ donor for an intestinal transplant. The genes are TRBV4-1 and TRBJ1-1; D perhaps matches TRBD1 (6 bases). Here the CDR3 reads CASSQWGGPNTEAFF. CDR3 nucleotides: TGCGCCAGCAGCCAATGGGGGGGGCCGAACACTGAAGCTTTCTTT.